This T cell receptor beta chain was sequenced in a study of patients and donors after allogeneic stem cell transplantation. TCRdb processed the RT-PCR reads anew with MiXCR; each CDR3 protein has one entry. The sample lists approximately 170,000 distinct CDR3 sequences, about 32% occurring once. The sequenced sample consisted of blood, either unsorted or a sorted T cell fraction (not recorded which). The TCR was taken from a human donor who was either an allogeneic HSCT recipient or a stem cell or donor lymphocyte infusion donor (not recorded which). It is not recorded whose cells these are; they may come from a transplant donor.

The CDR3 here is CASSLTPGQGLQTQYF. The DNA of the CDR3 is TGTGCCAGCAGCTTAACTCCGGGACAGGGATTACAGACCCAGTACTTC. The chain has TRBV7-6 and TRBJ2-5, with 9 nucleotides matching TRBD1. V lost 2 bases to trimming and J lost 6 bases; unmatched junction nucleotides: 10. This CDR3 region has 16 residues. Germline assignment: CDR1 SGHVS and CDR2 FNYEAQ.